This T cell receptor beta chain was found in a study of cytomegalovirus exposure and HLA in healthy donors. General observations from the study: Donors were assumed by presence/absence analyses to have roughly uniform sequencing depth. Cytomegalovirus association was assigned to 170 or so TCR beta chains.

This PCR relied on a set of 60 Vbeta primers and 13 Jbeta primers. Some clones are missing from TCRdb's copy, which holds only in-frame ones; the method was immunoSEQ multiplex PCR. The sample consists of 130,000 or so clones, around 8.5% of them appearing once. Trimming removed 5 bases at V and 0 bases at J, with 7 bases between. The V gene's germline CDR1 is MNHEY and CDR2 SVGAGI. CDR3 length: 14 amino acids. As to this clone: Its antigen is unidentified.

This chain links TRBV6-5 with TRBJ1-4, with no clear D. The TCR was taken from a man aged 40-49 years in good health and CMV-seronegative. Material: PBMCs. CDR3 in amino acids: CASSPLATNEKLFF. CDR3 bases: TGTGCCAGCAGTCCTCTCGCAACTAATGAAAAACTGTTTTTT.